One and the same sample provided the 2 T cell receptor beta chains below, sequenced in a study of OX40 agonist ivuxolimab in advanced cancers. Profiled with immunoSEQ multiplex PCR; TCRdb holds only in-frame clones, not every one. The table shows some 97,000 clones, with 75% to 95% occurring only once. The starting material was CD4+ or CD8+ T cells sorted from blood, obtained in a trial of the OX40 agonist ivuxolimab. The receptors were sampled from an adult with an advanced solid tumor such as melanoma, head and neck, liver or kidney cancer.

This chain joins TRBV4-1 and TRBJ2-5; D ambiguous. With 0 bases removed from V and 11 bases from J, the gap between germline ends came to 13 bases. CDR3 length: 13 residues. CDR1 MGHRA and CDR2 YSYEKL come from the germline V gene. The CDR3: CASSQELKAPQYF. In DNA form, the CDR3 reads TGCGCCAGCAGCCAAGAGTTGAAGGCCCCTCAGTACTTC.

The chain uses TRBV18 and TRBJ1-4, with D hard to call. This CDR3 contains 14 residues. V dropped 3 bases and J dropped 6 bases, with 11 bases sitting between them. Germline CDR1 KGHSH, CDR2 LQKENI. CDR3 bases: TGTGCCAGCTCACCTCGAGGCGGTGATGAAAAACTGTTTTTT. Its protein product is CASSPRGGDEKLFF. Drawing the rest from reference TRBV18 and TRBJ1-4, the complete variable domain is NAGVMQNPRHLVRRRGQEARLRCSPMKGHSHVYWYRQLPEEGLKFMVYLQKENIIDESGMPKERFSAEFPKEGPSILRIQQVVRGDSAAYFCASSPRGGDEKLFFGSGTQLSVL.